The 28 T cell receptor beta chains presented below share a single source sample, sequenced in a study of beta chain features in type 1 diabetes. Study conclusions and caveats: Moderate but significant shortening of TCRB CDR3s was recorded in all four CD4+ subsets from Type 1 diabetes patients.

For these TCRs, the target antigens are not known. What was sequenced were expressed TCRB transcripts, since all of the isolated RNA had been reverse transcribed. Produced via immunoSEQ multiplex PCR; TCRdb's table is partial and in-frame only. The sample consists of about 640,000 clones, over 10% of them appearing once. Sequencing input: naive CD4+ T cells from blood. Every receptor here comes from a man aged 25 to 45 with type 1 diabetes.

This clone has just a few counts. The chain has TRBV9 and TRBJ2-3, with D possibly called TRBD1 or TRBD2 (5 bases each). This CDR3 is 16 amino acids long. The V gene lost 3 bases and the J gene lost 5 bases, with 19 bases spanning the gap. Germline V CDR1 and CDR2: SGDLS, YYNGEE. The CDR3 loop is CASSEGSGPWVDTQYF. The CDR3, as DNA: TGTGCCAGCAGCGAGGGGAGCGGCCCATGGGTAGATACGCAGTATTTT.

CDR3 nucleotides: TGTGCCAGCAGCACCGGGACTAAACCCGAGCAGTACTTC. This sequence encodes CASSTGTKPEQYF. The V call is TRBV13, the J call TRBJ2-7; 7 nucleotides match TRBD2. The germline CDR1 and CDR2 sequences are PRHDT and FYEKMQ (reference sequence). V lost 5 bases and J lost 6; bases outside the gene matches: 7. This CDR3 is 13 amino acids long.

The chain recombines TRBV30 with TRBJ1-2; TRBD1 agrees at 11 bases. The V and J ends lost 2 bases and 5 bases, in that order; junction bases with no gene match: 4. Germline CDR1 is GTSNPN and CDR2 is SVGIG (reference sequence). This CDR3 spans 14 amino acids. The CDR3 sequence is CAWSRTGGWYGYTF. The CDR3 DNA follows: TGTGCCTGGAGTAGGACAGGGGGCTGGTATGGCTACACCTTC. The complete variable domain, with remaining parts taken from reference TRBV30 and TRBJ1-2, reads SQTIHQWPATLVQPVGSPLSLECTVEGTSNPNLYWYRQAAGRGLQLLFYSVGIGQISSEVPQNLSASRPQDRQFILSSKKLLLSDSGFYLCAWSRTGGWYGYTFGSGTRLTVV.

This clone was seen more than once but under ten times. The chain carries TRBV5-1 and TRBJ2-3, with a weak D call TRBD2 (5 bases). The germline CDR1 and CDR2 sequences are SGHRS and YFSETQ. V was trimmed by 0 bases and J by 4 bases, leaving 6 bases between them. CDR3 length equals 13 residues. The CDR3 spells CASSLGGSDTQYF. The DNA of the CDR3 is TGCGCCAGCAGCTTGGGAGGGTCAGATACGCAGTATTTT. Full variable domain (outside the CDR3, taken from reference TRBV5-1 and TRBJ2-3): KAGVTQTPRYLIKTRGQQVTLSCSPISGHRSVSWYQQTPGQGLQFLFEYFSETQRNKGNFPGRFSGRQFSNSRSEMNVSTLELGDSALYLCASSLGGSDTQYFGPGTRLTVL.

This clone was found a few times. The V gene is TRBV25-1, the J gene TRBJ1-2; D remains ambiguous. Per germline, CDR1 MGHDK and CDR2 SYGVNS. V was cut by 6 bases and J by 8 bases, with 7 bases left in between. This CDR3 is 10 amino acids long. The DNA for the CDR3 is TGTGCCAGCAGCTTGCAAGGCTACACCTTC. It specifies CASSLQGYTF.

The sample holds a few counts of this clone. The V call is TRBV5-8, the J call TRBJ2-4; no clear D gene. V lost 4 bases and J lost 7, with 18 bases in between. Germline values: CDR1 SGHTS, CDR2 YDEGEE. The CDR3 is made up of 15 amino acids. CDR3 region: CASSPDKGLWNIQYF. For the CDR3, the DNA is TGTGCCAGCAGCCCCGACAAGGGTCTATGGAACATTCAGTACTTC.

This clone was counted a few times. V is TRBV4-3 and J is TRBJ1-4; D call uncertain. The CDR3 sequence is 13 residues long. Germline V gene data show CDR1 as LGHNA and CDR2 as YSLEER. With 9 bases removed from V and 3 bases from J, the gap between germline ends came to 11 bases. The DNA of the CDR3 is TGCGCCAGTGGGAGCAGTGCTAATGAAAAACTGTTTTTT. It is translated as CASGSSANEKLFF.

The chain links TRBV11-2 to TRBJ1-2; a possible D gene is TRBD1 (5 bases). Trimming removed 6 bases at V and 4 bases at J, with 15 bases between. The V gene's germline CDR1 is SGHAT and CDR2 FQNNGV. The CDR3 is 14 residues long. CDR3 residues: CASRPDWGGYGYTF. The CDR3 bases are TGTGCCAGCAGACCCGATTGGGGGGGCTATGGCTACACCTTC.

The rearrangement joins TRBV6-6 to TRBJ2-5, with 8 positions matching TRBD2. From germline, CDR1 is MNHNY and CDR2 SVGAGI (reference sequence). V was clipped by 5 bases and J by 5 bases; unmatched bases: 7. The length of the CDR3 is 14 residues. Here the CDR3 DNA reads TGTGCCAGCAGTACCGGGGGGGCCAGGGAGACCCAGTACTTC. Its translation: CASSTGGARETQYF.

CDR3 loop: CASSIGQAVSPLHF. The CDR3 nucleotides read TGCGCCAGCAGCATTGGACAGGCGGTTTCACCCCTCCACTTT. This chain links TRBV5-1 with TRBJ1-6; 7 bases are a match to TRBD1. The germline V gene encodes CDR1 SGHRS and CDR2 YFSETQ. V lost 4 bases, J lost 9 bases, and 7 bases stayed unmatched. The CDR3 length is 14 residues. Complete variable domain (other parts from reference TRBV5-1 and TRBJ1-6): KAGVTQTPRYLIKTRGQQVTLSCSPISGHRSVSWYQQTPGQGLQFLFEYFSETQRNKGNFPGRFSGRQFSNSRSEMNVSTLELGDSALYLCASSIGQAVSPLHFGNGTRLTVT.

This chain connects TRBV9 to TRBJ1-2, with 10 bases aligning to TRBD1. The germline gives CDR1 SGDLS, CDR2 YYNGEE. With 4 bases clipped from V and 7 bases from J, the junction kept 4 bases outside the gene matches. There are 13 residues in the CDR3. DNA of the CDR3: TGTGCCAGCAGCCCAGGGACAGGGGTTGGCTACACCTTC. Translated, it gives CASSPGTGVGYTF.

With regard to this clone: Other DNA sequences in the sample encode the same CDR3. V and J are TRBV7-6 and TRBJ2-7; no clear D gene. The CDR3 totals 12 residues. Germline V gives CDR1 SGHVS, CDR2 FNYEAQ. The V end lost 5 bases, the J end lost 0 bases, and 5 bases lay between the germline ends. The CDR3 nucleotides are TGTGCCAGCAGCCTGAGCTCCTACGAGCAGTACTTC. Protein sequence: CASSLSSYEQYF.

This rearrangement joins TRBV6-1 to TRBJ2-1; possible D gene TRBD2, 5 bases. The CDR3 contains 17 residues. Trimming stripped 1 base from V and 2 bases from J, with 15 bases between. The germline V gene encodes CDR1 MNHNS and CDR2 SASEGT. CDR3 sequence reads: CASSEGRHGVAYNEQFF. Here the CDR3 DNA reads TGTGCCAGCAGTGAAGGCCGCCACGGGGTCGCCTACAATGAGCAGTTCTTC.

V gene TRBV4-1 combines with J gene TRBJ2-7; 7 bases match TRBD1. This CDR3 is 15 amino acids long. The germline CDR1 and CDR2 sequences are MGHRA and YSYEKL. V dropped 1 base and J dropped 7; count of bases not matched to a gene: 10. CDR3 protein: CASSQGRQGVREQYF. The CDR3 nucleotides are TGCGCCAGCAGCCAAGGGAGACAGGGAGTTAGGGAGCAGTACTTC.

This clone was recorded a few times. For the CDR3, the DNA is TGTGCCAGCAGCCGCCGGGACAGGGGTCACAATGAGCAGTTCTTC. It yields the protein CASSRRDRGHNEQFF. The chain couples TRBV7-2 to TRBJ2-1; 10 bases map to TRBD1. Germline-derived CDR1 and CDR2 are SGHTA and FQGNSA. J lost 5 bases, V lost 5 bases, and 6 bases had no gene match. The CDR3 totals 15 residues. The full variable domain, in which reference TRBV7-2 and TRBJ2-1 provide the parts outside the CDR3, is GAGVSQSPSNKVTEKGKDVELRCDPISGHTALYWYRQSLGQGLEFLIYFQGNSAPDKSGLPSDRFSAERTGGSVSTLTIQRTQQEDSAVYLCASSRRDRGHNEQFFGPGTRLTVL.

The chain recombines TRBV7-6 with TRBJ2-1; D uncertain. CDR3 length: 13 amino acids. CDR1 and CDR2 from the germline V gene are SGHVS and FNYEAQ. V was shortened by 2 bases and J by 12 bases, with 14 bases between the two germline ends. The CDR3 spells CASSLSGSFSQFF. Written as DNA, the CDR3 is TGTGCCAGCAGCTTATCCGGGTCCTTTTCGCAGTTCTTC.

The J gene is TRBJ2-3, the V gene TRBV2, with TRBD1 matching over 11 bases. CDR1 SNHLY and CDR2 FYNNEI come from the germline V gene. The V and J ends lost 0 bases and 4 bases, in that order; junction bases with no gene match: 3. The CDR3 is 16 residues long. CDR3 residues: CASSEARTGGPDTQYF. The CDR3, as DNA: TGTGCCAGCAGTGAAGCCAGGACAGGGGGCCCAGATACGCAGTATTTT.

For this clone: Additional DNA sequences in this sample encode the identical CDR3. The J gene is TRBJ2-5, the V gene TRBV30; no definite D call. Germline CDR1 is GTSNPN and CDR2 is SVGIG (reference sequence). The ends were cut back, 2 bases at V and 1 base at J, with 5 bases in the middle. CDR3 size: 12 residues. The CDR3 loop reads CAWSLGQETQYF. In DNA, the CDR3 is TGTGCCTGGAGTCTCGGCCAAGAGACCCAGTACTTC.

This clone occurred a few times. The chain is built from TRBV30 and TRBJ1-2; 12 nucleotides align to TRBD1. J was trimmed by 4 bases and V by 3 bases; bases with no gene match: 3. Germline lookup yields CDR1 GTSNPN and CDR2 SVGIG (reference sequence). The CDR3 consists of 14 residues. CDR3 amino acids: CAWRGQGASYGYTF. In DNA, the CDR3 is TGTGCCTGGAGGGGACAGGGGGCCAGCTATGGCTACACCTTC.

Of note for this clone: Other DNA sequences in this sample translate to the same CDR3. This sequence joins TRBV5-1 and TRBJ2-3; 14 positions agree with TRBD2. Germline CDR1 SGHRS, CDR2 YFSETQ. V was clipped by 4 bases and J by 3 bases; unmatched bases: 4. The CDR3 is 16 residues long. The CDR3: CASSPGLAGGTDTQYF. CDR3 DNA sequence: TGCGCCAGCAGCCCCGGACTAGCGGGGGGAACAGATACGCAGTATTTT.

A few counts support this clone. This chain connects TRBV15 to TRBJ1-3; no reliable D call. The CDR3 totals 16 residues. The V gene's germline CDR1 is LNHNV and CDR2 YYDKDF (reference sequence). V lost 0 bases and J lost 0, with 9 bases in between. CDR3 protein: CATSREAAGSGNTIYF. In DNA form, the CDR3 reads TGTGCCACCAGCAGAGAGGCCGCCGGCTCTGGAAACACCATATATTTT.

CDR3 loop: CASSSGGGPNNEQFF. CDR3 nucleotides: TGTGCCAGCAGCTCTGGCGGCGGACCGAACAATGAGCAGTTCTTC. The J gene is TRBJ2-1, the V gene TRBV11-2, with unresolved D. CDR3 length: 15 residues. Germline V gene data show CDR1 as SGHAT and CDR2 as FQNNGV. V lost 4 bases and J 5 bases, leaving 15 bases between the germline ends.

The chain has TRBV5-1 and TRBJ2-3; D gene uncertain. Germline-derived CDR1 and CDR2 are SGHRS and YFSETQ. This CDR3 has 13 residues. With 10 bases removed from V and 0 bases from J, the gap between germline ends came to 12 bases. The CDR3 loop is CAGSSGSTDTQYF. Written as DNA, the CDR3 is TGCGCCGGCTCGTCTGGGAGCACAGATACGCAGTATTTT.

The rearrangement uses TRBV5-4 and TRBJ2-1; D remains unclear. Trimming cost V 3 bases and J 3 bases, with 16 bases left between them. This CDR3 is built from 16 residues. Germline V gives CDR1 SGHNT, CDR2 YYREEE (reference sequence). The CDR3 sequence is CASSSKVQSLYNEQFF. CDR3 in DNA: TGTGCCAGCAGCTCCAAGGTCCAGAGCCTCTACAATGAGCAGTTCTTC.

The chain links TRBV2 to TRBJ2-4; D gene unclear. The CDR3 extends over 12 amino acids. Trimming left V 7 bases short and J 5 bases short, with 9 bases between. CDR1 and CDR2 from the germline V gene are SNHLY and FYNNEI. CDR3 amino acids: CASTQSENIQYF. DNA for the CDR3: TGTGCCAGCACCCAATCGGAAAACATTCAGTACTTC.

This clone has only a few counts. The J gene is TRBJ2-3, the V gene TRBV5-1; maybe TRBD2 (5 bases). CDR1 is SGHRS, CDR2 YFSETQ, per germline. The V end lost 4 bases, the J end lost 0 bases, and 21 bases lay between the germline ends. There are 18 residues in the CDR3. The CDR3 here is CASSLTGEPGSSTDTQYF. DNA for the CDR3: TGCGCCAGCAGCCTAACCGGGGAGCCGGGGTCTAGCACAGATACGCAGTATTTT.

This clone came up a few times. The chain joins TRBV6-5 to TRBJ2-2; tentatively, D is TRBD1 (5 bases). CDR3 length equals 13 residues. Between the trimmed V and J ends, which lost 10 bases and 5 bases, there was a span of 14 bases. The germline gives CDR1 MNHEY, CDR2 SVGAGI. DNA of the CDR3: TGTGCCACCAGGGAAGTAAGGACCGGGGAGCTGTTTTTT. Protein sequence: CATREVRTGELFF.

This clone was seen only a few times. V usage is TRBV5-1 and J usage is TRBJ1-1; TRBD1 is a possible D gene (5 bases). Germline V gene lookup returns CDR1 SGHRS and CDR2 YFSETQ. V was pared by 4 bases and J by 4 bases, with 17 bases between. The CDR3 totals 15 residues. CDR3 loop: CASSGVGSGGTEAFF. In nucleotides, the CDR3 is TGCGCCAGCAGCGGCGTCGGCTCTGGGGGCACTGAAGCTTTCTTT. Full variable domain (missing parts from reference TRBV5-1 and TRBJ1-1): KAGVTQTPRYLIKTRGQQVTLSCSPISGHRSVSWYQQTPGQGLQFLFEYFSETQRNKGNFPGRFSGRQFSNSRSEMNVSTLELGDSALYLCASSGVGSGGTEAFFGQGTRLTVV.